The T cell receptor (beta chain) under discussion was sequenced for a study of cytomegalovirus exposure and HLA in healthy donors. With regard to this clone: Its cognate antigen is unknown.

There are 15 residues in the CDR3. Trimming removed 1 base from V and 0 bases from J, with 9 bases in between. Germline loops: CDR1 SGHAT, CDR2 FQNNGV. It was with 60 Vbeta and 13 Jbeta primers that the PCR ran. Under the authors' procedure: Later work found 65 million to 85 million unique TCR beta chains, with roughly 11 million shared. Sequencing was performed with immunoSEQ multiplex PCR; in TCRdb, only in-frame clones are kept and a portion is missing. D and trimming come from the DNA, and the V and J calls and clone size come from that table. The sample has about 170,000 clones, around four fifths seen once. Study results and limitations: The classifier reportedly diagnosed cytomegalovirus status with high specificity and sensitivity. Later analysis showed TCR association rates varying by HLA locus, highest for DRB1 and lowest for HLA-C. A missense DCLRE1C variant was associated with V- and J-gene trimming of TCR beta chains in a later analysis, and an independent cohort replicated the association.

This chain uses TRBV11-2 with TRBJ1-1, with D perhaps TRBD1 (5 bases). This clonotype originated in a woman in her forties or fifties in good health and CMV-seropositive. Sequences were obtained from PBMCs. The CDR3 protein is CASSLARGVNTEAFF. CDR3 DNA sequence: TGTGCCAGCAGCTTAGCGCGGGGCGTGAACACTGAAGCTTTCTTT.